This paragraph covers one T cell receptor (beta chain) sequence. What this receptor recognizes is not known. Per-base qualities were not stored, and no clone one base away is much larger. This entry is derived from a study of cytomegalovirus exposure and HLA in healthy donors (dated by TCRdb to 2016 to 2017). General notes on the study: An earlier analysis of roughly 500 of the donors reported 276 Gb of sequence data and 100 million to 120 million unique TCR beta sequences obtained from around 190 million T cells. About 320 gigabases of sequencing data and approximately 93 million unique TCR sequences were included in an early release covering about 600 HLA-typed donors. The genetic ancestry cluster associated with self-reported Caucasian donors included over 80% of the approximately 410 genotyped donors. The study was designed to test whether signatures of past pathogen exposure could be identified by cataloging public T cell receptors. Using immunosequencing, the study profiled T cell repertoires from fewer than 700 subjects and related those repertoires to cytomegalovirus serostatus. Besides the first cohort of approximately 710 subjects, a separate validation cohort made up of 120 different subjects was used. To predict cytomegalovirus infection status, the study combined high-throughput TCR immunosequencing, statistical association of individual TCRs with disease status, and machine learning. A later analysis re-examined previously published TCR beta repertoires from about 670 donors and added high-resolution HLA genotyping to investigate patterns of TCR occurrence. Rather than drawing on any new phenotypic data, the later analysis identified candidate immune exposures from TCR beta sequences and the way those sequences occurred across donors. An earlier analysis of 500 to 750 of the donors applied high-throughput TCR beta sequencing to assess whether each TCR beta V gene segment acted as functional or pseudogenic. Alongside the repertoire data, information on donor age, sex, ethnicity and CMV serostatus was compiled. A later genetic analysis used genome-wide SNP genotypes for about 60% of the roughly 700 donors, treating that subset as a discovery cohort. Every discovery cohort repertoire had been produced on one sequencing platform. Both class I and class II loci were covered by HLA typing, at four-digit resolution. The number of typed donors differed by locus: about 620-640 for A, B, C, DRB1 and DQB1; 500 to 550 for DQA1; 606 for DPA1; and approximately 450 for DPB1. Because of strong linkage in the cohort, five DR-DQ haplotypes were treated as single units for association and clustering. Among about 400 genotyped donors of the cohort, an average of approximately 240,000 unique TCR beta nucleotide sequences was sequenced per donor, of which about 18% were non-productive. The study at large found these results: A later analysis associated about 17,000 TCR beta sequences with specific HLA alleles at a false discovery rate of 0.05. The authors suggested that the approach could potentially be generalized to other disease states and immunological phenotypes. The study gave a list of 150 to 200 TCR beta chains associated with cytomegalovirus. A later analysis found that HLA-associated TCR beta chains were more clonally expanded and had lower generation probabilities than equally common non-associated chains. A later genetic analysis associated a missense DCLRE1C variant with V-gene and J-gene trimming of TCR beta chains, and an independent cohort replicated the association. Linkage disequilibrium might explain the correlated functional status among segregating V segments, but an unknown experimental factor could not be excluded. Broadly in line with IMGT annotations, most TCR beta V segments showed up in productive rearrangements about 87% or about 30% of the time in an earlier analysis of several hundred of the donors. Across donors, most TCR sequences were observed very rarely, whereas some public TCRs were present in many individuals. Because counts were too low, under 20 rarely observed V segments, including chromosome 9 orphons, were left out of the earlier analysis of 500 to 750 of the donors. When HLA alleles, especially DR and DQ, strongly co-occurred, attributing TCR associations to individual alleles was difficult. A cluster of highly shared sequence variants was judged likely to represent a technical artifact of the sequencing pipeline. According to a later analysis, TCR association rates differed among HLA loci, with DRB1 alleles showing the most associated TCRs and HLA-C alleles showing the fewest. Presence/absence analyses assumed roughly uniform sequencing depth across donors, an assumption that may not hold. HLA typing was unavailable for some donors at each locus, so association tests used only the typed subset. The cohort was sequenced for TCR beta chains only, and without alpha or paired-chain data the features that could be detected were limited. A later analysis reported that several top co-occurrence clusters appeared linked to parvovirus B19, influenza, CMV and Epstein-Barr virus. CMV serostatus was the only immune exposure information available for the cohort. In a later genetic analysis, fewer N-insertions in productive TCRs were reported among donors in an Asian-associated ancestry cluster than the roughly 640-donor mean. Because the 87-base-pair reads could not distinguish some IMGT-functional V segments, including TRBV6-2 and TRBV6-3, those segments were excluded. A further reported finding was that TCR beta sequences accurately predicted the HLA-A and HLA-B alleles for most subjects in the first cohort. A later analysis found that most CMV-associated TCR beta chains appeared HLA-restricted, with HLA associations seemingly driven largely by CMV exposure. A few of the identified cytomegalovirus-associated TCR beta chains were confirmed in vitro to be specific for cytomegalovirus antigens. The classifier was reported to diagnose cytomegalovirus status with high specificity and sensitivity in both the original cohort and the validation cohort.

Trimmed from V: 6 bases; trimmed from J: 13 bases; junction bases lacking a gene match: 8. CDR1 and CDR2 (KGHSY, FQNENV) derive from the germline V gene. Reading from cysteine to phenylalanine, the CDR3 counts 11 amino acids. Only CDR3 DNA is held: 33 bases, read in frame from base 1. The library was produced with the immunoSEQ multiplex PCR assay. A mixture of 60 forward primers for TCR Vbeta segments and 13 reverse primers for TCR Jbeta segments was used in the multiplex PCR. A multiplex PCR assay on genomic DNA amplified the CDR3 region of rearranged TCR beta genes. On the Illumina HiSeq System, the amplified TCR beta libraries were sequenced as 87-base-pair reads. Per the source publication's procedure: Across the 700 or so repertoires, a later analysis counted roughly 77 million unique TCR beta chains, 9.5 million to 13 million of which were shared by at least two donors. A nearest-neighbor algorithm error-corrected the raw reads and collapsed the reads into unique sequences, merging closely related sequences to remove PCR and sequencing errors. CDR3 sequences were aligned to IMGT reference sequences to assign V, D and J gene segments. For a sequence to be retained, at least a six-nucleotide match to both a V gene segment and a J gene segment was required. Rearrangements were called productive when the CDR3 lacked stop codons and stayed in frame with V and J; all others were non-productive. Following IMGT convention, CDR3 was defined as the stretch from the second conserved V-encoded cysteine to the conserved J-encoded phenylalanine. In an earlier analysis of approximately 590 of the donors, sequences lacking an unambiguous match to a single V gene segment were excluded. In an earlier analysis of a few hundred of the donors, V segments were called functional above 56.7% productive rearrangements and were called segregating when the between-donor standard deviation exceeded 5%. A statistical classification framework was built for diagnosing cytomegalovirus status from the catalog of TCR beta chain sequences. V and J gene assignment, in a later analysis, came from comparing TCR nucleotide sequences with IMGT/GENE-DB human TR gene sequences. Using the TCRdist pipeline, a later analysis assigned CDR3 sequences along with most-parsimonious VDJ recombination scenarios. In a later analysis, each TCR beta chain was defined by its CDR3 amino acid sequence together with its V-gene family, and reads lacking a unique V-gene family were excluded. As a way to deal with suspected cross-contamination and a sequencing artifact, a later analysis dropped 450 to 700 nucleotide sequences that were highly shared and had low generation probability. In a later analysis, a clonal expansion index was calculated for each public chain from normalized within-repertoire ranks of inferred template counts. In a later analysis, generation probabilities were computed using a VDJ recombination model fitted to out-of-frame rearrangements, and the results were checked against IGoR. A later analysis scored TCR-TCR, TCR-HLA and TCR-CMV co-occurrence with hypergeometric tests, applying a repertoire-size bias correction to TCR pairs. In a later analysis, false discovery rates were estimated by permuting HLA or CMV assignments 20 times. A later analysis grouped co-occurring TCRs with DBSCAN, adding TCRdist sequence similarity when clustering within HLA-allele-positive subsets. Repertoires with fewer than 30,000 or more than 120,000 public chains, plus five repertoires with anomalous nucleotide sharing, were excluded from co-occurrence clustering. TCRdb carries this immuneACCESS record with in-frame sequences only. Its versions omit some clonotypes, under half of them owing to an unresolved V gene in the studies checked, with the rest unexplained. From that table come the V and J calls and clone size; the DNA was used to work out D and trimming. The sample records 90,000 to 150,000 clones, around three quarters of which are singletons. Jointly, the top ten make up less than 4% of the sample.

The cohort comprised 710 or so healthy bone marrow donors. All cohort members were sampled while nominally healthy, although unrecorded immune exposures were likely present. The donor was CMV seropositive and belonged to the group of 250 to 300 seropositive cohort members. Each donor provided a peripheral blood sample, and peripheral blood mononuclear cells were used for TCR beta sequencing. The Qiagen DNeasy Blood Extraction Kit was used to extract genomic DNA from the blood cell samples. Sequencing input: PBMCs. The chain is made from TRBV16 and TRBJ1-1, with 7 junctional bases fitting TRBD1. This clonotype was sampled from a woman aged 30 to 39 in good health and CMV-seropositive. At the DNA level, the sequence is TGTGCCAGCAGTAAGACAGGGCCCGGTTTCTTT. This yields the protein CASSKTGPGFF.